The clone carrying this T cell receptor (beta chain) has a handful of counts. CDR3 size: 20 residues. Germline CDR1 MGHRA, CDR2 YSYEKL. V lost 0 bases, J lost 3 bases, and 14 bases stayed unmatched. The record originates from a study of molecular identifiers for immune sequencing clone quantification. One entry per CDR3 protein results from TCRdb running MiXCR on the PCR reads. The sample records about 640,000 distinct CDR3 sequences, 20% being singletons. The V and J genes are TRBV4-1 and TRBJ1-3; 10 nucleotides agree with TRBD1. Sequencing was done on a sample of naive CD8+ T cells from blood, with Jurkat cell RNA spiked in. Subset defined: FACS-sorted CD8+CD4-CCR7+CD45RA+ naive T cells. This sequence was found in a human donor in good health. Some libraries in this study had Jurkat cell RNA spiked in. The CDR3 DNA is TGCGCCAGCAGCCAAGATCCCCCTCGAGTGACAGGGGGCGTTGGAAACACCATATATTTT. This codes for CASSQDPPRVTGGVGNTIYF.